The clone carrying this TCR beta chain was seen a handful of times. Its antigen is undetermined. Each CDR3 protein is one row after TCRdb ran MiXCR on the multiplex PCR reads. Of more than 10,000 distinct CDR3 sequences detected, 45% to 50% appear once; the ten largest clones hold approximately 40%. Germline V lookup: CDR1 SNHLY, CDR2 FYNNEI. The CDR3 length is 14 residues. Unmatched junction bases numbered 13, after V lost 10 bases and J lost 5 bases. The entry originates in a study of breast tumors, draining lymph nodes, adjacent tissues. Study-wide results and limits: Tumors had less TCR diversity than lymph nodes, more than nontumor tissue. Tumor T cell lymph node origin was a supported hypothesis, not proven.

The genes are TRBV2 and TRBJ2-5; TRBD1 agrees at 7 bases. This TCR was recovered from a female donor with breast cancer. Some clones in this sample may be carry-over from other donors' samples. The sequenced material came from tumor-adjacent breast tissue. CDR3: CATKTGQNWETQYF. The CDR3 nucleotides read TGTGCCACCAAGACAGGGCAAAATTGGGAGACCCAGTACTTC.